A selection of T cell receptor beta chains follows, all from one sample in a study of blood T cell repertoires in COVID-19. Clones were sequenced by immunoSEQ multiplex PCR, and TCRdb holds only the in-frame ones, with some missing. The sample gives 100,000 to 150,000 clones, roughly 91% of which show up once; less than 20% is in the top ten. The specimen was peripheral blood. The receptors stem from a man aged 50 to 60 with active or convalescent COVID-19. The CDR3 runs from the conserved cysteine through the conserved F or W. The order of the fields is clone size, J gene, V gene, D gene, CDR3 DNA, CDR3 protein. D genes are given only for firm matches. The size field is filled for only some rows; it gives once, few, many or a size class.

clone size: -; J gene: TRBJ1-4; V gene: TRBV28; D gene: -; CDR3 DNA: TGTGCCAGCAGTTCCGAGGGTACTAATGAAAAACTGTTTTTT; CDR3 protein: CASSSEGTNEKLFF
clone size: -; J gene: TRBJ2-5; V gene: TRBV12-5; D gene: -; CDR3 DNA: TGTGCTAGTGGTTCGCCGTCAGGGGTACGCCAAGAGACCCAGTACTTC; CDR3 protein: CASGSPSGVRQETQYF
clone size: -; J gene: TRBJ1-1; V gene: TRBV6-5; D gene: -; CDR3 DNA: TGTGCCAGCAGTTACAGGGGAAGAGAAACTGAAGCTTTCTTT; CDR3 protein: CASSYRGRETEAFF
clone size: -; J gene: TRBJ2-7; V gene: TRBV27; D gene: TRBD2; CDR3 DNA: TGTGCCAGCAGTACGGGACTAGCGGGAGCCAGCTCCTACGAGCAGTACTTC; CDR3 protein: CASSTGLAGASSYEQYF
clone size: -; J gene: TRBJ2-5; V gene: TRBV5-6; D gene: TRBD1; CDR3 DNA: TGTGCCAGCAGCTTGGGGCACAGGGGGCCCGAAGAGACCCAGTACTTC; CDR3 protein: CASSLGHRGPEETQYF
clone size: -; J gene: TRBJ2-1; V gene: TRBV5-4; D gene: -; CDR3 DNA: TGTGCCAGCAGCATCGCGGGCCAAAAGTTCTTC; CDR3 protein: CASSIAGQKFF
clone size: once; J gene: TRBJ2-2; V gene: TRBV7-8; D gene: -; CDR3 DNA: TGTGCCAGCAGCATGGGACAGAACACCGGGGAGCTGTTTTTT; CDR3 protein: CASSMGQNTGELFF
clone size: -; J gene: TRBJ2-3; V gene: TRBV7-8; D gene: -; CDR3 DNA: TGTGCCAGCAGCCCCCCAATGCCTCGGACAGATACGCAGTATTTT; CDR3 protein: CASSPPMPRTDTQYF
clone size: -; J gene: TRBJ1-1; V gene: TRBV19; D gene: -; CDR3 DNA: TGTGCCAGTAGTAGTAGACAGCCGAACACTGAAGCTTTCTTT; CDR3 protein: CASSSRQPNTEAFF
clone size: once; J gene: TRBJ2-7; V gene: TRBV5-5; D gene: -; CDR3 DNA: TGTGCCAGCAGCCTTTTAGACAGCAGCTACGAGCAGTACTTC; CDR3 protein: CASSLLDSSYEQYF
clone size: -; J gene: TRBJ2-7; V gene: TRBV5-1; D gene: -; CDR3 DNA: TGCGCCAGCGCACAGGGTACACACTACGAGCAGTACTTC; CDR3 protein: CASAQGTHYEQYF
clone size: -; J gene: TRBJ1-6; V gene: TRBV15; D gene: TRBD1; CDR3 DNA: TGTGCCACCAGCAGAACGGGACAGGGGTTTGCCTATAATTCACCCCTCCACTTT; CDR3 protein: CATSRTGQGFAYNSPLHF
clone size: -; J gene: TRBJ1-2; V gene: TRBV30; D gene: -; CDR3 DNA: TGTGCCTGGAGTGTAAGCGGGCGGAGTGGCTACACCTTC; CDR3 protein: CAWSVSGRSGYTF
clone size: -; J gene: TRBJ2-1; V gene: TRBV5-1; D gene: TRBD2; CDR3 DNA: TGCGCCAGCAGCTTGGGGGCTAGCGGGAGGGGTAATGAGCAGTTCTTC; CDR3 protein: CASSLGASGRGNEQFF
clone size: -; J gene: TRBJ1-1; V gene: TRBV10-3; D gene: TRBD1; CDR3 DNA: TGTGCCATCAGGGACAGGGGATGGACTGAAGCTTTCTTT; CDR3 protein: CAIRDRGWTEAFF
clone size: once; J gene: TRBJ2-2; V gene: TRBV7-8; D gene: -; CDR3 DNA: TGTGCCAGCAGCTTATCGTTGGACAGAGCGAACACCGGGGAGCTGTTTTTT; CDR3 protein: CASSLSLDRANTGELFF
clone size: -; J gene: TRBJ1-5; V gene: TRBV30; D gene: -; CDR3 DNA: TGTGCCTGGGGAGGGGGAGGGCAAGGCAATCAGCCCCAGCATTTT; CDR3 protein: CAWGGGGQGNQPQHF
clone size: -; J gene: TRBJ2-7; V gene: TRBV28; D gene: -; CDR3 DNA: TGTGCCAGCAGAGAACAGGAATACGAGCAGTACTTC; CDR3 protein: CASREQEYEQYF
clone size: -; J gene: TRBJ1-5; V gene: TRBV18; D gene: TRBD1; CDR3 DNA: TGTGCCAGCTCACCACCGGAAGGGGGCCTAGGAGGTCAGCCCCAGCATTTT; CDR3 protein: CASSPPEGGLGGQPQHF
clone size: few; J gene: TRBJ1-4; V gene: TRBV10-3; D gene: TRBD1; CDR3 DNA: TGTGCCATCAGTGCGAGCTACAGGGGGGAAGAAAAACTGTTTTTT; CDR3 protein: CAISASYRGEEKLFF
clone size: -; J gene: TRBJ1-2; V gene: TRBV28; D gene: -; CDR3 DNA: TGTGCCAGCACACAACAGGGCTACCCTTCCTATGGCTACACCTTC; CDR3 protein: CASTQQGYPSYGYTF
clone size: -; J gene: TRBJ1-2; V gene: TRBV7-8; D gene: -; CDR3 DNA: TGTGCCAGCAGCTTAGCTGGGACATTCTATGGCTACACCTTC; CDR3 protein: CASSLAGTFYGYTF
clone size: -; J gene: TRBJ1-1; V gene: TRBV6-6; D gene: TRBD1; CDR3 DNA: TGTGCCAGCAGTCCCCGGACAGGGGCCCGCATGAACACTGAAGCTTTCTTT; CDR3 protein: CASSPRTGARMNTEAFF
clone size: -; J gene: TRBJ2-7; V gene: TRBV5-5; D gene: TRBD2; CDR3 DNA: TGTGCCAGCAGTCCCGGGACTAGCGGGAGGGTAGGGTCCTACGAGCAGTACTTC; CDR3 protein: CASSPGTSGRVGSYEQYF
clone size: few; J gene: TRBJ2-1; V gene: TRBV6-5; D gene: -; CDR3 DNA: TGTGCCAGCATGGACACCCCCAATGAGCAGTTCTTC; CDR3 protein: CASMDTPNEQFF
clone size: -; J gene: TRBJ1-3; V gene: TRBV2; D gene: TRBD1; CDR3 DNA: TGTGCCAGCAGCCAAACAGGGGTTGGAAACACCATATATTTT; CDR3 protein: CASSQTGVGNTIYF
clone size: -; J gene: TRBJ1-2; V gene: TRBV19; D gene: TRBD1; CDR3 DNA: TGTGCCAGTAGTATAGATGGTTCCGGGACAGGGATTAACTATGGCTACACCTTC; CDR3 protein: CASSIDGSGTGINYGYTF
clone size: few; J gene: TRBJ1-6; V gene: TRBV4-3; D gene: -; CDR3 DNA: TGCGCCAGCAGCCCGGGGGGGCTGGGCTCCTATAATTCACCCCTCCACTTT; CDR3 protein: CASSPGGLGSYNSPLHF
clone size: -; J gene: TRBJ1-6; V gene: TRBV5-6; D gene: TRBD1; CDR3 DNA: TGTGCCAGCAGGGGGGGACAGTATAATTCACCCCTCCACTTT; CDR3 protein: CASRGGQYNSPLHF
clone size: -; J gene: TRBJ2-1; V gene: TRBV5-1; D gene: TRBD2; CDR3 DNA: TGCGCCAGCAGCTTGGTCTTAGCGGGAGGGTTCAATGAGCAGTTCTTC; CDR3 protein: CASSLVLAGGFNEQFF
clone size: once; J gene: TRBJ1-4; V gene: TRBV7-2; D gene: TRBD1; CDR3 DNA: TGTGCCAGCAGCTTAGTTCTGGTGCGGACAGGGAATGAAAAACTGTTTTTT; CDR3 protein: CASSLVLVRTGNEKLFF
clone size: -; J gene: TRBJ2-5; V gene: TRBV7-2; D gene: -; CDR3 DNA: TGTGCCAGCAGCTTAGGTAACCCAGGGGTCATAGGGGAGACCCAGTACTTC; CDR3 protein: CASSLGNPGVIGETQYF
clone size: -; J gene: TRBJ2-7; V gene: TRBV21-1; D gene: -; CDR3 DNA: TGTGCCAGCAGCAATTCACTAGCGGGGGAATACGAGCAGTACTTC; CDR3 protein: CASSNSLAGEYEQYF
clone size: -; J gene: TRBJ2-3; V gene: TRBV19; D gene: TRBD2; CDR3 DNA: TGTGCCAGTAGTCTGGGGACTAGCGGGAGGGCCTTCACAGATACGCAGTATTTT; CDR3 protein: CASSLGTSGRAFTDTQYF
clone size: -; J gene: TRBJ1-4; V gene: TRBV6-2/TRBV6-3; D gene: -; CDR3 DNA: TGTGCCAGCAGCCCCGGGGAGTTGGGGCTGTTTTTT; CDR3 protein: CASSPGELGLFF
clone size: -; J gene: TRBJ1-1; V gene: TRBV4-1; D gene: TRBD1; CDR3 DNA: TGCGCCAGCAGCCAACCGGACAGGGAGAACACTGAAGCTTTCTTT; CDR3 protein: CASSQPDRENTEAFF
clone size: many; J gene: TRBJ2-3; V gene: TRBV10-3; D gene: TRBD1; CDR3 DNA: TGTGCCATCAGTGATCCGAGGGGGCCGACAGATACGCAGTATTTT; CDR3 protein: CAISDPRGPTDTQYF
clone size: -; J gene: TRBJ2-2; V gene: TRBV6-1; D gene: -; CDR3 DNA: TGTGCCAGCAGTGAAAGTGCAGGCAGGGGCGGGGAGCTGTTTTTT; CDR3 protein: CASSESAGRGGELFF
clone size: -; J gene: TRBJ2-5; V gene: TRBV5-1; D gene: -; CDR3 DNA: TGCGCCAGCAGCTTTGACAGGCTCCAAGAGACCCAGTACTTC; CDR3 protein: CASSFDRLQETQYF
clone size: few; J gene: TRBJ2-1; V gene: TRBV20-1; D gene: -; CDR3 DNA: TGCAGTGCTAGATCTATACAGGAGCAGTTCTTC; CDR3 protein: CSARSIQEQFF
clone size: -; J gene: TRBJ2-7; V gene: TRBV6-5; D gene: -; CDR3 DNA: TGTGCCAGCAGTTTAGGGGGTGCAGCCTACGAGCAGTACTTC; CDR3 protein: CASSLGGAAYEQYF
clone size: -; J gene: TRBJ2-1; V gene: TRBV7-9; D gene: -; CDR3 DNA: TGTGCCAGCACCGCGGGACAGAGGGACAATGAGCAGTTCTTC; CDR3 protein: CASTAGQRDNEQFF
clone size: -; J gene: TRBJ1-1; V gene: TRBV9; D gene: -; CDR3 DNA: TGTGCCAGCAGCGTAGGGACAGACCTTCCGGAAGCTTTCTTT; CDR3 protein: CASSVGTDLPEAFF